The entry below describes one T cell receptor (beta chain). Antigen unknown. The data originate from a study of a mutant IDH1 vaccine in newly diagnosed glioma. Study summary: The initiation of vaccination occurred 4-6 weeks after radiotherapy alone, or with temozolomide cycles. Most patients had received both radiotherapy and temozolomide, the prior options being radiotherapy, temozolomide, or both. V12 took place at week 35, and V13 at week 47.

Time point meaning: week 47, end of study. What each vaccine dose contained was 300 ug of mutant IDH1 20-mer peptide, accompanied by topical imiquimod. TCRdb keeps only in-frame clones here, not all; method: immunoSEQ multiplex PCR. Of roughly 56,000 clones in the sample, about three quarters are singletons; the top ten hold around 4.7%. The ends were cut back, 2 bases at V and 13 bases at J, with 17 bases in the middle. Germline CDR1 and CDR2: MNHEY and SMNVEV (reference sequence). The length of the CDR3 is 13 residues. J is TRBJ2-5 and V is TRBV27; TRBD1 or TRBD2 may be the D gene (5 bases each). The specimen comprised PBMCs, sampled from a glioma patient whose treatment included an IDH1 peptide vaccine. The TCR was taken from a woman in her thirties or forties with glioma. Some clones in this sample may be carry-over from other donors' samples. The CDR3 region has the DNA TGTGCCAGCAGTTTACGGGACCGCCGAAGATTGTACTTC. As protein: CASSLRDRRRLYF.